The clone carrying this T cell receptor (beta chain) was seen ten or more times. Its specificity is not known. TCRdb passed the RT-PCR reads through MiXCR, listing each CDR3 protein once. This sample yields 800,000 or so distinct CDR3 sequences, of which less than 25% are seen a single time; 9.5% to 13% belongs to the top ten. The source of the sample is a study of response to subunit inactivated influenza vaccine. Notes on the study in general: The authors suggested that few new T cells are recruited per seasonal influenza vaccination.

Per the germline V gene, CDR1 is DFQATT and CDR2 is SNEGSKA (reference sequence). V shed 6 bases and J shed 3 bases, with 17 bases lying between them. The CDR3 contains 14 residues. The sequence was collected from a man aged 45-65 years who received an inactivated influenza vaccine. The chain uses TRBV20-1 and TRBJ1-1; possibly TRBD1 for D (6 bases). The source was PBMCs from blood, collected 5 days after vaccination. For the CDR3, the DNA is TGCAGTGCCGATACAGGGTGGGTGGACACTGAAGCTTTCTTT. Protein sequence: CSADTGWVDTEAFF.